Described below is a single T cell receptor (beta chain) sequence and its context. What it binds is unknown. The repertoire was sequenced with immunoSEQ multiplex PCR; TCRdb's copy has only in-frame clones and lacks some. The top ten clones hold approximately 3.3% of a sample with about 150,000 clones, approximately 92% of them seen once. Germline V gives CDR1 GTSNPN, CDR2 SVGIG (reference sequence). CDR3 length equals 15 residues. V lost 4 bases and J lost 0; bases outside the gene matches: 6. This record belongs to a study of T cell responses to AZD1222 COVID-19 vaccine. General study results and limits: Donor demographics were predominantly white British with a female majority; clonal diversity may be underestimated.

It was second doses at about 4 or about 12 weeks that were pooled. The J gene is TRBJ2-1, the V gene TRBV30; the match to TRBD1 covers 7 bases. The sequenced sample was peripheral blood, obtained 28 days after the second AZD1222 dose. This TCR was sampled from an adult who received the AZD1222 COVID-19 vaccine. The CDR3 sequence is CAWTPGQSSYNEQFF. The CDR3 DNA sequence: TGTGCCTGGACCCCGGGACAGAGCTCCTACAATGAGCAGTTCTTC.